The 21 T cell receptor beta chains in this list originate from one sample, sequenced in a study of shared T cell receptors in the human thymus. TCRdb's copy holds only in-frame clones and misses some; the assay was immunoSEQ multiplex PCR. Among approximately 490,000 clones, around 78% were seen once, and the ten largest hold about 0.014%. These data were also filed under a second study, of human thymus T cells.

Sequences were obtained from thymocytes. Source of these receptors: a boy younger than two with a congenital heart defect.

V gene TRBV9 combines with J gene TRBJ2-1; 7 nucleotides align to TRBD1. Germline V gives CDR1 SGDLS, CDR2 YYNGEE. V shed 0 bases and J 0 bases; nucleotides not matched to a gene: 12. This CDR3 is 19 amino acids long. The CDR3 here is CASSVATQGQVSSYNEQFF. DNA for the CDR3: TGTGCCAGCAGCGTAGCTACCCAAGGACAGGTGAGCTCCTACAATGAGCAGTTCTTC.

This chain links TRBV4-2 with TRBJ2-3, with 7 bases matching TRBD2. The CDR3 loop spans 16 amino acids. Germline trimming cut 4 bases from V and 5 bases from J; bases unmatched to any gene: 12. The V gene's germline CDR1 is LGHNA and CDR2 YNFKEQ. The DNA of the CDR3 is TGTGCCAGCAGCCTAGGGACTAAATGGGAAAGAGATACGCAGTATTTT. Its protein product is CASSLGTKWERDTQYF.

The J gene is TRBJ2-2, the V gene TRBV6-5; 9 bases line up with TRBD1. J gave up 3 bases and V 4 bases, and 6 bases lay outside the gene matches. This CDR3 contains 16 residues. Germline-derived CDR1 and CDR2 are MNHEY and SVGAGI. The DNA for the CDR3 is TGTGCCAGCAGTTCCCGGGACAGGGTCGACACCGGGGAGCTGTTTTTT. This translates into CASSSRDRVDTGELFF.

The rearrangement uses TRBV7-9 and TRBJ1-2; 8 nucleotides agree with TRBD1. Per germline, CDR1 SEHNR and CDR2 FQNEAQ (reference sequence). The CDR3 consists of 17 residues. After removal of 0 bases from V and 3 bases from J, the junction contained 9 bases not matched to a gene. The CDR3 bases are TGTGCCAGCAGCTTAGCCCACGGACAGGGTAGCCACTATGGCTACACCTTC. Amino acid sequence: CASSLAHGQGSHYGYTF.

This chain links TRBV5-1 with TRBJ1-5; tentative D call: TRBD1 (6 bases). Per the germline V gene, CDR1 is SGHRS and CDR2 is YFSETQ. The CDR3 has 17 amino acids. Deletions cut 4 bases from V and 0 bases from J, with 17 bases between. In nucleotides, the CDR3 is TGCGCCAGCAGCCCCGGGGGGGCCCTTCATAGCAATCAGCCCCAGCATTTT. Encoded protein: CASSPGGALHSNQPQHF.

The CDR3 sequence: CASSLLRTSMDEQYF. The CDR3 nucleotides read TGTGCCAGCAGTCTCCTACGGACTAGTATGGACGAGCAGTACTTC. The chain links TRBV27 to TRBJ2-7, with 7 positions matching TRBD2. With V trimmed by 5 bases and J by 5 bases, 12 bases remained unmatched. The CDR3 covers 15 residues. CDR1 and CDR2 from the germline V gene are MNHEY and SMNVEV (reference sequence).

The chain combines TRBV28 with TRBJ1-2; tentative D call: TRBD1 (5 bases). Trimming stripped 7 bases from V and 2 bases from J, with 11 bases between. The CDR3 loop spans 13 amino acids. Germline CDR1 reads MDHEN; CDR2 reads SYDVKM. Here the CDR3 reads CASIPGGNYGYTF. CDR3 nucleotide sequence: TGTGCCAGCATCCCCGGGGGGAACTATGGCTACACCTTC.

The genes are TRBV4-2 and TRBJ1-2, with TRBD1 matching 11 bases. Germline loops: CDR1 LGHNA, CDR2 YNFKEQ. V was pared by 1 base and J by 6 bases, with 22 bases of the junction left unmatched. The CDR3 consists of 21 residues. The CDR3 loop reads CASSQGTKGWDRGVWMNGYTF. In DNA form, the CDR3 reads TGTGCCAGCAGCCAAGGAACAAAGGGGTGGGACAGGGGGGTATGGATGAATGGCTACACCTTC.

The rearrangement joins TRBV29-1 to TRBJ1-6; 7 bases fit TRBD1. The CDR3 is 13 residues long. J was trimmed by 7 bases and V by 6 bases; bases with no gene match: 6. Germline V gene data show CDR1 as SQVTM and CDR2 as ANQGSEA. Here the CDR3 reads CSVGDRSNSPLHF. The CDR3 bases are TGCAGCGTGGGGGACAGATCAAATTCACCCCTCCACTTT.

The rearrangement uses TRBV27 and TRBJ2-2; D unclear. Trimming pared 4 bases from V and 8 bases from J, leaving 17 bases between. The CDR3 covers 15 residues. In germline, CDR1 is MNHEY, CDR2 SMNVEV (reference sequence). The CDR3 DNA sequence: TGTGCCAGCAGTTCGAAAACTCCCCGGGTGGGGGAGCTGTTTTTT. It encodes CASSSKTPRVGELFF.

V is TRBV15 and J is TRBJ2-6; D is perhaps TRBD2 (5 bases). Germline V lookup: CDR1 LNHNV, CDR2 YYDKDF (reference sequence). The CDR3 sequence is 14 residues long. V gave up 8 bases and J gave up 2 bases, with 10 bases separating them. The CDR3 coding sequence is TGTGCCACCCGGCGGGCCCCTGGGGCCAACGTCCTGACTTTC. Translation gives CATRRAPGANVLTF.

The CDR3 sequence is CSVHRGGNTEAFF. In nucleotides, the CDR3 is TGCAGCGTTCACAGGGGGGGGAACACTGAAGCTTTCTTT. The chain employs TRBV29-1 and TRBJ1-1; TRBD1 matches 8 bases. From germline, CDR1 is SQVTM and CDR2 ANQGSEA. V was pared by 5 bases and J by 1 base, with 3 bases of the junction left unmatched. This CDR3 comprises 13 residues.

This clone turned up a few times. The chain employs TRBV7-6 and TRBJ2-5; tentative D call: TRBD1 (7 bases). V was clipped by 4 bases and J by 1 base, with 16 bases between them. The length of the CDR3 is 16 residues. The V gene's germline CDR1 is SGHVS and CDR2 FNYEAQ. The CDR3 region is CASSSLDREAQETQYF. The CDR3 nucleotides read TGTGCCAGCAGCTCCCTAGACAGGGAGGCCCAAGAGACCCAGTACTTC. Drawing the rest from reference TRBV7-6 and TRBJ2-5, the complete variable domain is GAGVSQSPRYKVTKRGQDVALRCDPISGHVSLYWYRQALGQGPEFLTYFNYEAQQDKSGLPNDRFSAERPEGSISTLTIQRTEQRDSAMYRCASSSLDREAQETQYFGPGTRLLVL.

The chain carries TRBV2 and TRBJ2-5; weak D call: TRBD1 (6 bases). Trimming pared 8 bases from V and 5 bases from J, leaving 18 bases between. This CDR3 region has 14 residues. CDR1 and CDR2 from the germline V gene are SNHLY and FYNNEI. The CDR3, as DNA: TGTGCCAGCTCGATCCGGGACATTGTGGAGACCCAGTACTTC. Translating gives CASSIRDIVETQYF.

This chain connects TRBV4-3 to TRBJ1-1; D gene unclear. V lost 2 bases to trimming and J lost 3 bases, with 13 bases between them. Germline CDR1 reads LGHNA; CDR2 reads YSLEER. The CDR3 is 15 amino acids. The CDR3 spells CASSQYYQEDTEAFF. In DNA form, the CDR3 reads TGCGCCAGCAGCCAATATTACCAGGAGGACACTGAAGCTTTCTTT.

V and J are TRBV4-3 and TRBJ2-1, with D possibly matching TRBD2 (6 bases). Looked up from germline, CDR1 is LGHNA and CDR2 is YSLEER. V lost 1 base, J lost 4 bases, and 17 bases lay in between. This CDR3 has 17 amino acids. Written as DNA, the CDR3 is TGCGCCAGCAGCCAAGGTCATTCTAGGGCGGGATACAATGAGCAGTTCTTC. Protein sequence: CASSQGHSRAGYNEQFF.

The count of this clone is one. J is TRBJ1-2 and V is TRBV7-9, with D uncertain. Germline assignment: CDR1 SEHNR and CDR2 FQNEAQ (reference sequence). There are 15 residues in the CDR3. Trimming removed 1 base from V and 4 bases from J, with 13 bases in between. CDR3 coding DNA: TGTGCCAGCAGCTTAGGAGCCCTGCCCCCCTATGGCTACACCTTC. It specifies CASSLGALPPYGYTF.

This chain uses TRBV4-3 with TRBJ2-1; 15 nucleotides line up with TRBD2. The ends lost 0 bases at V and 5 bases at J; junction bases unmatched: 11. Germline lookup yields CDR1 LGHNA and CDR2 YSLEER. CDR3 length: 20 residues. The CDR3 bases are TGCGCCAGCAGCCAAGATAGGTGGACTAGCGGGAGGGCCGAGAACAATGAGCAGTTCTTC. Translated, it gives CASSQDRWTSGRAENNEQFF.

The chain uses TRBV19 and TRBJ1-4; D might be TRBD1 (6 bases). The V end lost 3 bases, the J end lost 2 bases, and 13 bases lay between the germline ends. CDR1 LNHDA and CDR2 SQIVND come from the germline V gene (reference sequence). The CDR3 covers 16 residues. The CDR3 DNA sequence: TGTGCCAGTAGTATGGACAGCCTCTGGACTAATGAAAAACTGTTTTTT. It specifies CASSMDSLWTNEKLFF.

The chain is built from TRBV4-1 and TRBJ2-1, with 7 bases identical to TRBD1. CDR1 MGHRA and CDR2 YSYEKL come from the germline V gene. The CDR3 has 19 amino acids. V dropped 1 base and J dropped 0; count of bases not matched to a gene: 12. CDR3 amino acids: CASSQASRGQASSYNEQFF. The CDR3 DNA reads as TGCGCCAGCAGCCAAGCGTCGAGGGGGCAGGCGAGCTCCTACAATGAGCAGTTCTTC.

The CDR3 region is CASSETRTRNPDEQYF. The CDR3 DNA follows: TGCGCCAGCAGTGAGACTAGGACTAGGAACCCCGACGAGCAGTACTTC. The chain employs TRBV10-2 and TRBJ2-7; 7 bases line up with TRBD2. The CDR3 length is 16 residues. Germline trimming cut 2 bases from V and 5 bases from J; bases unmatched to any gene: 12. The germline gives CDR1 WSHSY, CDR2 SAAADI.